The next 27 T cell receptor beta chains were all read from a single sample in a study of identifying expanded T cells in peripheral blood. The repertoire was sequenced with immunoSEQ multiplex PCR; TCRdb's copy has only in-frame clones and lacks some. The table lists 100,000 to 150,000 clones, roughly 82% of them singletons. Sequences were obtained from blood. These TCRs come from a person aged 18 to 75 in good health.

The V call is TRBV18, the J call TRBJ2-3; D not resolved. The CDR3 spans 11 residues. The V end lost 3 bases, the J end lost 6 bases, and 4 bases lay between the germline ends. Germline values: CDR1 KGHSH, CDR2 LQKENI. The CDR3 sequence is CASSPRDTQYF. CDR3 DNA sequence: TGTGCCAGCTCACCCCGGGATACGCAGTATTTT.

The CDR3 protein is CASSSDRRPTYNEQFF. CDR3 DNA: TGTGCCAGCAGTTCCGACAGGAGGCCTACCTACAATGAGCAGTTCTTC. The chain links TRBV6-5 to TRBJ2-1, with D perhaps matching TRBD1 (6 bases). This CDR3 spans 16 amino acids. With 4 bases removed from V and 2 bases from J, the gap between germline ends came to 15 bases. Germline V gene data show CDR1 as MNHEY and CDR2 as SVGAGI.

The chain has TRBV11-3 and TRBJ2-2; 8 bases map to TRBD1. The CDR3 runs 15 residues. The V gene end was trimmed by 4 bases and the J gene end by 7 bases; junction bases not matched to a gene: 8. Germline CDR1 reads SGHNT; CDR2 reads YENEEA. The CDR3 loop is CASSSGQVLGGELFF. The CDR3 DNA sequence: TGTGCCAGCAGCTCGGGACAGGTTTTAGGCGGGGAGCTGTTTTTT.

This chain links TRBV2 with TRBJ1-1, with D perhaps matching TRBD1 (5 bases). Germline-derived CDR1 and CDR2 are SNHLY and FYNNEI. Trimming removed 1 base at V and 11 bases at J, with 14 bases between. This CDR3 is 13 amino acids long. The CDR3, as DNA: TGTGCCAGCAGTGAAGGAGAGGGGTTCGGGGCTTTCTTT. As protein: CASSEGEGFGAFF.

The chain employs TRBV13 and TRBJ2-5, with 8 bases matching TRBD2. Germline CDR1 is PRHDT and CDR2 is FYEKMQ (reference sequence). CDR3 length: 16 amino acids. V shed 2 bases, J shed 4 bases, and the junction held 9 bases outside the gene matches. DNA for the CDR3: TGTGCCAGCAGCTTACAACTAGCGGTCGGAGGAGAGACCCAGTACTTC. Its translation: CASSLQLAVGGETQYF.

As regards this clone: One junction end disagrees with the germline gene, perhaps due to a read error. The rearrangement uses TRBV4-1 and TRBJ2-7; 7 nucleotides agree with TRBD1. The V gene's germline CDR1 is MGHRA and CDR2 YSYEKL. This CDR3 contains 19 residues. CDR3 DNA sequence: TGCGCCAGCAGCGAAGAAGGGGGCTTTGCCGGGACCCCCCGGTTGGTGCAGTACTTC. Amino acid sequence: CASSEEGGFAGTPRLVQYF.

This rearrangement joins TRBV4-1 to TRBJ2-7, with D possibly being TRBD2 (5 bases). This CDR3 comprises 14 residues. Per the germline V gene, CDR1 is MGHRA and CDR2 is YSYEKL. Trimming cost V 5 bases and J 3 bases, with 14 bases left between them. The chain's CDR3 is CASSSRLGSYEQYF. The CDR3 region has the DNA TGCGCCAGCAGCTCGAGACTGGGGAGCTACGAGCAGTACTTC.

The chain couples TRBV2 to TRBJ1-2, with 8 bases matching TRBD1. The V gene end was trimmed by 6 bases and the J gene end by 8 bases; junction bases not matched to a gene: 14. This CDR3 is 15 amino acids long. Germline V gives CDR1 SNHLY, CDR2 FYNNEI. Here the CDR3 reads CASSRESRGLGGYTF. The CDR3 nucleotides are TGTGCCAGCAGCAGGGAGTCCAGGGGGCTAGGGGGCTACACCTTC.

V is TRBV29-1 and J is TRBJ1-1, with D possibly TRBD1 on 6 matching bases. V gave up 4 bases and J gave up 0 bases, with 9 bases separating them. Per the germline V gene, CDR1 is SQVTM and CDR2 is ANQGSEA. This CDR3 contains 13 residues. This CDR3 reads CSVARGMNTEAFF. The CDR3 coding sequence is TGCAGCGTTGCCAGGGGCATGAACACTGAAGCTTTCTTT.

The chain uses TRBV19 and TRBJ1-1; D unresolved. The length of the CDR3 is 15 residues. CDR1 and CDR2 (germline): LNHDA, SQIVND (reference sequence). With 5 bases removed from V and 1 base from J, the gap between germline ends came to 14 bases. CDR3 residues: CASSVDPGWNTEAFF. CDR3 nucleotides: TGTGCCAGTAGTGTTGACCCGGGCTGGAACACTGAAGCTTTCTTT. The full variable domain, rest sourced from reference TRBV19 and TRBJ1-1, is DGGITQSPKYLFRKEGQNVTLSCEQNLNHDAMYWYRQDPGQGLRLIYYSQIVNDFQKGDIAEGYSVSREKKESFPLTVTSAQKNPTAFYLCASSVDPGWNTEAFFGQGTRLTVV.

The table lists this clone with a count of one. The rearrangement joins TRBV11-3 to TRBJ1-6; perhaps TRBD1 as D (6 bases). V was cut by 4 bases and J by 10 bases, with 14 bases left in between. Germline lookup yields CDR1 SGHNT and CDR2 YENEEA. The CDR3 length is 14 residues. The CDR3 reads CASSSIERGSPLHF. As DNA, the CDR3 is TGTGCCAGCAGCTCCATCGAGAGGGGGTCACCCCTCCACTTT.

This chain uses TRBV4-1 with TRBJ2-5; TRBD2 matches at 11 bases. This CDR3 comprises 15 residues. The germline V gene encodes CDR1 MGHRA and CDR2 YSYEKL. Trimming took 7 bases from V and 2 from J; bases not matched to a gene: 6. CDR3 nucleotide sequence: TGCGCCAGCAAACGATTAGCGGGGGGGCAAGAGACCCAGTACTTC. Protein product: CASKRLAGGQETQYF.

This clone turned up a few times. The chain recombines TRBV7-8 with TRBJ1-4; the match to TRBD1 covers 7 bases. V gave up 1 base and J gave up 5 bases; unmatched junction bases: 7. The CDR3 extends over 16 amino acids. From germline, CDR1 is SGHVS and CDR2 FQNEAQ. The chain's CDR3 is CASSLEGWGQNEKLFF. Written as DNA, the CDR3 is TGTGCCAGCAGCTTAGAGGGGTGGGGACAGAATGAAAAACTGTTTTTT.

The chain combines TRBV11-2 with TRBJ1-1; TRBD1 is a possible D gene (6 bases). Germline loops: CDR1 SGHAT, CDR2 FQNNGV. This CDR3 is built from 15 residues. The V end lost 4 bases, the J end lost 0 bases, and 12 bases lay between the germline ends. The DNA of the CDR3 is TGTGCCAGCAGCTCCCTGACAGGCATGAACACTGAAGCTTTCTTT. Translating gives CASSSLTGMNTEAFF.

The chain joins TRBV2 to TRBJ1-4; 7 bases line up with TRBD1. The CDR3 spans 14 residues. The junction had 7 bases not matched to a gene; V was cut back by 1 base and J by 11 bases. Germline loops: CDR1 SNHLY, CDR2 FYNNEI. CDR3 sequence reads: CASSEGQGTGKLFF. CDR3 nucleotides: TGTGCCAGCAGTGAAGGACAGGGTACGGGGAAACTGTTTTTT.

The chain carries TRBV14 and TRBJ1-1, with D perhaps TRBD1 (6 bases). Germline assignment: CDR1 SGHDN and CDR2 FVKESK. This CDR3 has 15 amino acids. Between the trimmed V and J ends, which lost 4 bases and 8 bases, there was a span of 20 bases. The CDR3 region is CASSPAHDRTREAFF. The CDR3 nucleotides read TGTGCCAGCAGCCCGGCTCACGACAGGACCAGGGAAGCTTTCTTT.

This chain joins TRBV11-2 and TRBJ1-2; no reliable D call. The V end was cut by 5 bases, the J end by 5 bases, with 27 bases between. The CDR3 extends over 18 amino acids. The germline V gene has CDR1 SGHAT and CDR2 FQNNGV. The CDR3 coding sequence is TGTGCCAGCAGCCATATGGGCCATCATCCCCTGGAGGAGTATGGCTACACCTTC. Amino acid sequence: CASSHMGHHPLEEYGYTF.

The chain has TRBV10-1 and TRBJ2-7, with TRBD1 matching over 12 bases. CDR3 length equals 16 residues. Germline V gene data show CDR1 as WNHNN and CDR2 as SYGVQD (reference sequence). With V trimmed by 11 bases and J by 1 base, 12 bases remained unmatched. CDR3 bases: TGCGCCTGTCCGGGACAGGGGGCTCTTGGGTCCTACGAGCAGTACTTC. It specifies CACPGQGALGSYEQYF.

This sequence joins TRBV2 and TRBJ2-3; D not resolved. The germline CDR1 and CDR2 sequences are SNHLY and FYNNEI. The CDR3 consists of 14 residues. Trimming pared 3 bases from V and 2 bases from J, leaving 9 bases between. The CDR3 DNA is TGTGCCAGCAGTGAGCGGCTCTACACAGATACGCAGTATTTT. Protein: CASSERLYTDTQYF.

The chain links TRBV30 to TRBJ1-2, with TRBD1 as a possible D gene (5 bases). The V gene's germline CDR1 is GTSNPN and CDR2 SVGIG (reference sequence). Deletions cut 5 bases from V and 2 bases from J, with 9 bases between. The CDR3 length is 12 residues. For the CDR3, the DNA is TGTGCCTGGGACGGGGGGAACTATGGCTACACCTTC. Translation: CAWDGGNYGYTF.

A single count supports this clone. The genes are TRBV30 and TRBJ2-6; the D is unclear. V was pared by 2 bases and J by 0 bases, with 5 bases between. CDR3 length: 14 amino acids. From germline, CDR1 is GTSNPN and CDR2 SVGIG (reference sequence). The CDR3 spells CAWSSPSGANVLTF. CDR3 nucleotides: TGTGCCTGGAGTTCCCCCTCTGGGGCCAACGTCCTGACTTTC.

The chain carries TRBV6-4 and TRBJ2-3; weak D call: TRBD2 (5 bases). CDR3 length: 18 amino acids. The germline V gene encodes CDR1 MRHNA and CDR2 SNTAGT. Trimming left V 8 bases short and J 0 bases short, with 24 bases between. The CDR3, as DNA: TGTGCCAGCTCCTTCCCCCTGCGGGCAGACCCTAGCACAGATACGCAGTATTTT. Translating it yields CASSFPLRADPSTDTQYF.

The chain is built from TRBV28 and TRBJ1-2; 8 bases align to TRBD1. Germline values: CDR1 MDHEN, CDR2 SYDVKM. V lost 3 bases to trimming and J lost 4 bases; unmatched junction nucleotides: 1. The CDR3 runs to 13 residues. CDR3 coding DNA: TGTGCCAGCAGTTTGCAGGGGGCCTATGGCTACACCTTC. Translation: CASSLQGAYGYTF.

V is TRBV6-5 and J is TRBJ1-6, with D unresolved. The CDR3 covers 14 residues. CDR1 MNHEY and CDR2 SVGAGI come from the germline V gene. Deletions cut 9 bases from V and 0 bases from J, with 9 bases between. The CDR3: CASALSSYNSPLHF. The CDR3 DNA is TGTGCCAGTGCTTTAAGCTCCTATAATTCACCCCTCCACTTT.

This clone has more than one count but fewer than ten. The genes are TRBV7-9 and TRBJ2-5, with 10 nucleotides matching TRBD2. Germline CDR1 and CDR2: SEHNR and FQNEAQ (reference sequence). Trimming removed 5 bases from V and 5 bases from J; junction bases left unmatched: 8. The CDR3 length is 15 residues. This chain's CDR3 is CASSNSGGVRETQYF. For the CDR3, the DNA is TGTGCCAGCAGCAACAGCGGGGGGGTTAGGGAGACCCAGTACTTC.

CDR3 in amino acids: CASSLSGNQETQYF. In DNA form, the CDR3 reads TGCGCCAGCAGCTTGTCCGGGAACCAAGAGACCCAGTACTTC. V gene TRBV5-1 combines with J gene TRBJ2-5; a possible D gene is TRBD2 (5 bases). Germline CDR1 reads SGHRS; CDR2 reads YFSETQ. The V end lost 1 base, the J end lost 0 bases, and 7 bases lay between the germline ends. The CDR3 consists of 14 residues.

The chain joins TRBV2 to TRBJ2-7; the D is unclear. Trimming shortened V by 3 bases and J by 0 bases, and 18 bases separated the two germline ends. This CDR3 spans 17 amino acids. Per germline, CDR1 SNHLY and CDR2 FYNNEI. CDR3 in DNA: TGTGCCAGCAGTGATCTGACTTTATCCCTCCACTCCTACGAGCAGTACTTC. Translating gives CASSDLTLSLHSYEQYF.